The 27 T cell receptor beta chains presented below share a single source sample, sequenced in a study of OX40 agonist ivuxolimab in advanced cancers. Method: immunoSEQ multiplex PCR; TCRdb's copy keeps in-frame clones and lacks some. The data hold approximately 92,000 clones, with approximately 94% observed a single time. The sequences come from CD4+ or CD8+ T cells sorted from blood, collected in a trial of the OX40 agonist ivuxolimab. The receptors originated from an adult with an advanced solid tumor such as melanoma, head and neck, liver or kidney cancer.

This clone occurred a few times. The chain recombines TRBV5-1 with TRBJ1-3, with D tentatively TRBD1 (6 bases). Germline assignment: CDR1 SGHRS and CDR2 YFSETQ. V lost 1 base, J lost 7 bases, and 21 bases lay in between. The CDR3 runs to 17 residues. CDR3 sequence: CASSLTSLGQGRNTIYF. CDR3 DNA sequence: TGCGCCAGCAGCTTGACCAGTCTCGGGCAGGGGAGGAACACCATATATTTT.

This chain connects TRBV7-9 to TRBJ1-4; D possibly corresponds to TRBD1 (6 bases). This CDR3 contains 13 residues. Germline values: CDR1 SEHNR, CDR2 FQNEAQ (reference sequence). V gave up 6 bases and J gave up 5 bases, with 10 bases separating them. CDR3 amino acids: CASRWTENEKLFF. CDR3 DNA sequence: TGTGCCAGCAGGTGGACAGAGAATGAAAAACTGTTTTTT.

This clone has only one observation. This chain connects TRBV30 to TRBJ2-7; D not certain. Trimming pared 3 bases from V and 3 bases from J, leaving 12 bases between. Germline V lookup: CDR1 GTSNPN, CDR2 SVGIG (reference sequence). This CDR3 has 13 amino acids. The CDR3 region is CAWSAIGSYEQYF. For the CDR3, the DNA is TGTGCCTGGAGCGCCATTGGAAGCTACGAGCAGTACTTC. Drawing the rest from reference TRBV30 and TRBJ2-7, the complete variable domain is SQTIHQWPATLVQPVGSPLSLECTVEGTSNPNLYWYRQAAGRGLQLLFYSVGIGQISSEVPQNLSASRPQDRQFILSSKKLLLSDSGFYLCAWSAIGSYEQYFGPGTRLTVT.

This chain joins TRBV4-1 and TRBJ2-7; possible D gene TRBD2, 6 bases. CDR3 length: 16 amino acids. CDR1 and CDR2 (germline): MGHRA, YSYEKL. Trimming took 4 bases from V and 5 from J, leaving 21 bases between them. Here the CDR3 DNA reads TGCGCCAGCAGCCGCGCAGAGCGACTAGGACCCCACGAGCAGTACTTC. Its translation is CASSRAERLGPHEQYF.

The CDR3 DNA follows: TGTGCCAGCAGCTCCGCACTAGCGGGTGGGGGCGAGCAGTACTTC. It specifies CASSSALAGGGEQYF. The chain is built from TRBV7-2 and TRBJ2-7; 9 bases agree with TRBD2. The V gene end was trimmed by 4 bases and the J gene end by 6 bases; junction bases not matched to a gene: 10. This CDR3 contains 15 residues. Germline V gene data show CDR1 as SGHTA and CDR2 as FQGNSA.

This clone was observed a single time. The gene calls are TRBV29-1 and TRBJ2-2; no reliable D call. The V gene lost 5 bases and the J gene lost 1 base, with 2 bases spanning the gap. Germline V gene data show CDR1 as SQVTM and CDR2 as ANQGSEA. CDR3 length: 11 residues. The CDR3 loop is CSVRNTGELFF. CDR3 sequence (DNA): TGCAGCGTTCGGAACACCGGGGAGCTGTTTTTT.

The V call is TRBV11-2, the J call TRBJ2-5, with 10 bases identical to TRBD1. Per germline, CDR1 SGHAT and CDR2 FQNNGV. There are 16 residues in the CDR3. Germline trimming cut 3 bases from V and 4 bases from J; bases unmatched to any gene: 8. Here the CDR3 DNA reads TGTGCCAGCAGCTTTGGGACAGGGGAGCTGTTAGAGACCCAGTACTTC. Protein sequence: CASSFGTGELLETQYF. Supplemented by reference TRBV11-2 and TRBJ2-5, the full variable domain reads EAGVAQSPRYKIIEKRQSVAFWCNPISGHATLYWYQQILGQGPKLLIQFQNNGVVDDSQLPKDRFSAERLKGVDSTLKIQPAKLEDSAVYLCASSFGTGELLETQYFGPGTRLLVL.

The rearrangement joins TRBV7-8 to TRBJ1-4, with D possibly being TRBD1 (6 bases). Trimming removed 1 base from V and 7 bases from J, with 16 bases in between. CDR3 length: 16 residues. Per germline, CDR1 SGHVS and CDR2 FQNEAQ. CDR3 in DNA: TGTGCCAGCAGCTTAGGGACGGCCGCCAGGGGTGAAAAACTGTTTTTT. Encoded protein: CASSLGTAARGEKLFF.

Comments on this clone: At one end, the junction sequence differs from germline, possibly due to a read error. The CDR3 is CASSLDGGRRSF. CDR3 coding DNA: TGTGCCAGCAGCTTGGATGGAGGGCGCCGTTCTTTT. The J gene is TRBJ2-3, the V gene TRBV5-4; possible D gene TRBD2, 6 bases. This CDR3 spans 12 amino acids. Germline lookup yields CDR1 SGHNT and CDR2 YYREEE (reference sequence).

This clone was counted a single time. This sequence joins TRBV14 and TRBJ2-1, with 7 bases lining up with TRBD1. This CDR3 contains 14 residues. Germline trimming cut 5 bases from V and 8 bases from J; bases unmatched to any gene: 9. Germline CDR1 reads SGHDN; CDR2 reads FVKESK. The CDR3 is CASSMRQGRDEQFF. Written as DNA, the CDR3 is TGTGCCAGCAGCATGCGACAGGGTCGGGATGAGCAGTTCTTC.

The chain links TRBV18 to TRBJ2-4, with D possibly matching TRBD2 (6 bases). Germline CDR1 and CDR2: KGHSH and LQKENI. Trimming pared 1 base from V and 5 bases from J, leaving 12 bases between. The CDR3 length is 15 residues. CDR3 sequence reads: CASSPQEGGENIQYF. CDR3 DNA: TGTGCCAGCTCACCACAGGAGGGTGGGGAAAACATTCAGTACTTC. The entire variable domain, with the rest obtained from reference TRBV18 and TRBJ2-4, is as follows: NAGVMQNPRHLVRRRGQEARLRCSPMKGHSHVYWYRQLPEEGLKFMVYLQKENIIDESGMPKERFSAEFPKEGPSILRIQQVVRGDSAAYFCASSPQEGGENIQYFGAGTRLSVL.

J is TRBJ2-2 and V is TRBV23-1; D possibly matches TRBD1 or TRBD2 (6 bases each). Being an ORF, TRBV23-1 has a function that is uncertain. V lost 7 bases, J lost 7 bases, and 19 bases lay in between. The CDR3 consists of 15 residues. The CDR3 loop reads CASTPRTRGRGELFF. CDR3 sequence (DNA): TGCGCCAGCACCCCGAGAACTCGGGGGCGCGGGGAGCTGTTTTTT.

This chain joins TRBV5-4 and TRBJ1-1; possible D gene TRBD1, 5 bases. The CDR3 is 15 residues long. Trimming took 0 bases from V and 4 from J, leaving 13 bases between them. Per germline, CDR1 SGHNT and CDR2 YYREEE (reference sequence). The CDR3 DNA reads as TGTGCCAGCAGCTTGGATGTAGGGGCTGGCACTGAAGCTTTCTTT. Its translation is CASSLDVGAGTEAFF.

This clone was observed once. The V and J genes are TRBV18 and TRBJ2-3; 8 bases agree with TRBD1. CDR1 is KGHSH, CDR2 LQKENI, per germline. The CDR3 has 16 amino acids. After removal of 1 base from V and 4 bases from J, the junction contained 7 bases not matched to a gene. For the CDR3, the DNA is TGTGCCAGCTCACCACTCGGACAGGGTAGTGCAGATACGCAGTATTTT. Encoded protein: CASSPLGQGSADTQYF.

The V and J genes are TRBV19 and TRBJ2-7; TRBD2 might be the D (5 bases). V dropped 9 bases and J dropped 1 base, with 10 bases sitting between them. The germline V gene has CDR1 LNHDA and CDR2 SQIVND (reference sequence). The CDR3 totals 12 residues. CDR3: CASGPGSYEQYF. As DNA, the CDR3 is TGTGCCAGCGGGCCGGGGTCCTACGAGCAGTACTTC.

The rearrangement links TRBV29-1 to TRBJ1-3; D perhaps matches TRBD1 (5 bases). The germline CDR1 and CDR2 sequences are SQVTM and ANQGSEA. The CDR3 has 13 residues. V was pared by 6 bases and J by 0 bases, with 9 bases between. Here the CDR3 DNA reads TGCAGCGTGAAGGGGCCCTCTGGAAACACCATATATTTT. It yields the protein CSVKGPSGNTIYF.

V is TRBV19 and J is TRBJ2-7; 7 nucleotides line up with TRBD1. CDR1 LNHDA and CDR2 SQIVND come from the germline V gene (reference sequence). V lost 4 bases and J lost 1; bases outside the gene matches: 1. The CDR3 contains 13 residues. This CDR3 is CASSTDRSYEQYF. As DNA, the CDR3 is TGTGCCAGTAGTACGGACAGGTCCTACGAGCAGTACTTC.

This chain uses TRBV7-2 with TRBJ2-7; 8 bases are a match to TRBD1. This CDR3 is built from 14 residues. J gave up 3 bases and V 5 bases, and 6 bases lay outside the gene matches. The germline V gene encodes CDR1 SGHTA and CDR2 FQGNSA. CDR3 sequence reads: CASSTGTGVYEQYF. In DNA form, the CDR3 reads TGTGCCAGCAGCACCGGGACAGGCGTCTACGAGCAGTACTTC.

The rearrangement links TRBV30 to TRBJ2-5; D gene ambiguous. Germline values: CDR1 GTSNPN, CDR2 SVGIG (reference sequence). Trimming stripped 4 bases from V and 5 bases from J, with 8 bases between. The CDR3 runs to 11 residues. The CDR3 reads CAWTPRETQYF. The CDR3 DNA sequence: TGTGCCTGGACCCCCCGGGAGACCCAGTACTTC.

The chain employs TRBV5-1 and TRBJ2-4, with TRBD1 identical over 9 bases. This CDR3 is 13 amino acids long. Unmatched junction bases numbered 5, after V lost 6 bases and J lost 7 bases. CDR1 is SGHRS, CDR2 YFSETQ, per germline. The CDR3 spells CASTLTGGNIQYF. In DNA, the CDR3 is TGCGCCAGCACCCTGACAGGGGGTAACATTCAGTACTTC.

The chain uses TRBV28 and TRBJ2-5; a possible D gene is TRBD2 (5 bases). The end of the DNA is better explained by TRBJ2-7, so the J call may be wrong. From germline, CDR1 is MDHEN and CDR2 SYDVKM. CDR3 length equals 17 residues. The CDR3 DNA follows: TGTGCCAGCAGTTTAACCCTTGGGGAGAAGTTCTCCTACGAGCAGTACTTC. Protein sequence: CASSLTLGEKFSYEQYF.

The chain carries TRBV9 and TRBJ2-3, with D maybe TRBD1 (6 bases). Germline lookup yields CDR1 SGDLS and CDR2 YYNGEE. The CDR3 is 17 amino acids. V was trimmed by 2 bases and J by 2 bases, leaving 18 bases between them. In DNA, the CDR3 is TGTGCCAGCAGCGTTCTCCCTGACAGGTTTTACACAGATACGCAGTATTTT. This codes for CASSVLPDRFYTDTQYF.

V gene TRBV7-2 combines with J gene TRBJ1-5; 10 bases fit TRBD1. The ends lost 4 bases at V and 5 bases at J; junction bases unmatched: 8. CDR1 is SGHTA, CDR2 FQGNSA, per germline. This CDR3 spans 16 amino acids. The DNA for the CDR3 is TGTGCCAGCAGCTGGGTCGGGACAGGGGAGGATCAGCCCCAGCATTTT. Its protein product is CASSWVGTGEDQPQHF.

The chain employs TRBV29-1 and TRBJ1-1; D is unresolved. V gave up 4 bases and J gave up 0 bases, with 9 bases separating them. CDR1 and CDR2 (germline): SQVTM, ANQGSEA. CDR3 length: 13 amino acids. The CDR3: CSVGSGLNTEAFF. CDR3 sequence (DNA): TGCAGCGTTGGTAGCGGGTTGAACACTGAAGCTTTCTTT.

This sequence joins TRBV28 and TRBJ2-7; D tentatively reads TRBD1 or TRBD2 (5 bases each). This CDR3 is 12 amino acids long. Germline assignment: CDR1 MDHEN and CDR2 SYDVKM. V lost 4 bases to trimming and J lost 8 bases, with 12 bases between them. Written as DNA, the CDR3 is TGTGCCAGCAGTTCAGGGTGGGGACAGCAGTACTTC. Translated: CASSSGWGQQYF.

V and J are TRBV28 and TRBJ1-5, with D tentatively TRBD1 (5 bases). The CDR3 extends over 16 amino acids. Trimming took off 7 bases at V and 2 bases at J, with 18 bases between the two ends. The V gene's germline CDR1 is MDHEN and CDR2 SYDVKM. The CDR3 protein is CASTERRGTGNQPQHF. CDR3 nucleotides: TGTGCCAGCACCGAACGTCGGGGCACGGGCAATCAGCCCCAGCATTTT.

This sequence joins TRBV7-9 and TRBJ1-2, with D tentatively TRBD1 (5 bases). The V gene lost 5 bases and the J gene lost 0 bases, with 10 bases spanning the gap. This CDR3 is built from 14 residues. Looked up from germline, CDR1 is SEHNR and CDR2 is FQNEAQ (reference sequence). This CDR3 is CASSLSTANYGYTF. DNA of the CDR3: TGTGCCAGCAGCCTTTCGACAGCTAACTATGGCTACACCTTC.